One and the same sample provided the 2 T cell receptor beta chains below, sequenced in a study of T cell responses to AZD1222 COVID-19 vaccine (dated by TCRdb to the early 2020s). The time point label of this sample denotes: about 28 days (+/-7) after the second vaccine dose. The protocol used for the library was the immunoSEQ multiplex PCR assay. Entries here come from immuneACCESS through TCRdb and include only in-frame sequences with V and J called. Some clones fail to appear in such tables; in the studies checked, an unresolved V gene covers under half of the shortfall, and the cause of the remainder is unknown. The sample includes roughly 180,000 clones, with 91% observed a single time. Clones ranked in the top ten supply more than 1.5% of the sample. The sequences come from peripheral blood, collected 28 days after the second AZD1222 dose. These receptors were obtained from an adult who received the AZD1222 COVID-19 vaccine.

DNA for the CDR3: TGCGCCAGCAGCCAAGATCGGGTTTTCGGTTCACCCCTCCACTTT. Protein: CASSQDRVFGSPLHF. The genes are TRBV4-1 and TRBJ1-6; D gene ambiguous. V gave up 0 bases and J gave up 9 bases, with 12 bases separating them. The CDR3 has 15 residues. CDR1 and CDR2 from the germline V gene are MGHRA and YSYEKL.

This clone has a handful of counts. The V and J genes are TRBV6-1 and TRBJ2-7; tentatively, D is TRBD2 (5 bases). Germline V CDR1 and CDR2: MNHNS, SASEGT. The CDR3 runs to 15 residues. Trimming shortened V by 2 bases and J by 2 bases, and 13 bases separated the two germline ends. This CDR3 is CASSEFPEGPYEQYF. CDR3 in DNA: TGTGCCAGCAGTGAATTCCCTGAGGGCCCCTACGAGCAGTACTTC.